These 18 T cell receptor beta chains were sequenced from one sample in a study of regulatory T cells in long-lasting Graves disease. Arm-PCR with iRepertoire HTBI primers amplified the CDR3 regions for these TCR beta libraries. In TCRdb, the multiplex PCR reads were re-called with MiXCR into one record per CDR3 protein. The sample shows roughly 530,000 distinct CDR3 sequences, approximately 16% of them seen only once. Time point meaning: newly diagnosed GD, antithyroid drugs for less than 3 months. PBMC RNA served as the TCR library source. In addition, the sample was reused for a study of T cells in Graves' hyperthyroidism and ophthalmopathy.

This sample comprised peripheral blood mononuclear cells (PBMCs), obtained at new diagnosis, from a patient treated with antithyroid drugs. These receptors came from a middle-aged woman with Graves disease.

The V call is TRBV29-1, the J call TRBJ1-2; the match to TRBD1 covers 11 bases. Trimming took 8 bases from V and 4 from J; bases not matched to a gene: 15. This CDR3 contains 16 residues. Germline CDR1 SQVTM, CDR2 ANQGSEA. CDR3 DNA sequence: TGCAGCTCTGCGGCGGGACAGGGGGTGAGCCTCTATGGCTACACCTTC. Translated, it gives CSSAAGQGVSLYGYTF.

The CDR3 protein is CASSRGTGPKTQYF. The DNA of the CDR3 is TGTGCCAGCTCCCGGGGGACAGGACCGAAGACCCAGTACTTC. The chain recombines TRBV11-2 with TRBJ2-5; 8 nucleotides match TRBD1. V lost 8 bases and J lost 6; bases outside the gene matches: 11. CDR1 and CDR2 from the germline V gene are SGHAT and FQNNGV. CDR3 length: 14 amino acids.

This clonotype was observed many times. This chain connects TRBV18 to TRBJ1-3; D is unresolved. Germline CDR1 KGHSH, CDR2 LQKENI. This CDR3 region has 14 residues. The V gene lost 3 bases and the J gene lost 0 bases, with 6 bases spanning the gap. The CDR3 is CASSPGSSGNTIYF. The CDR3 bases are TGTGCCAGCTCACCCGGTAGCTCTGGAAACACCATATATTTT. Drawing the rest from reference TRBV18 and TRBJ1-3, the complete variable domain is NAGVMQNPRHLVRRRGQEARLRCSPMKGHSHVYWYRQLPEEGLKFMVYLQKENIIDESGMPKERFSAEFPKEGPSILRIQQVVRGDSAAYFCASSPGSSGNTIYFGEGSWLTVV.

At least ten counts were recorded for this clonotype. The DNA for the CDR3 is TGTGCCAGCAGTTGGTGGGGAAACACAGATACGCAGTATTTT. This gives the protein CASSWWGNTDTQYF. This chain joins TRBV6-5 and TRBJ2-3; D remains ambiguous. CDR3 length: 14 residues. Germline CDR1 reads MNHEY; CDR2 reads SVGAGI. V was shortened by 4 bases and J by 2 bases, with 10 bases between the two germline ends.

This clonotype was detected a few times. V and J are TRBV11-2 and TRBJ1-3; D not certain. The CDR3 is 15 amino acids. Trimming left V 5 bases short and J 0 bases short, with 11 bases between. Per the germline V gene, CDR1 is SGHAT and CDR2 is FQNNGV. The CDR3 loop is CASSPQSLSGNTIYF. CDR3 nucleotides: TGTGCCAGCAGCCCCCAATCTCTCTCTGGAAACACCATATATTTT.

V is TRBV28 and J is TRBJ2-6; weak D call: TRBD2 (6 bases). CDR1 and CDR2 from the germline V gene are MDHEN and SYDVKM. Trimming left V 4 bases short and J 0 bases short, with 16 bases between. CDR3 size: 18 residues. CDR3 sequence (DNA): TGTGCCAGCAGTTCGGGGGACGGGGTCCACTCTGGGGCCAACGTCCTGACTTTC. As protein: CASSSGDGVHSGANVLTF.

This clonotype was seen at least ten times. The chain recombines TRBV2 with TRBJ2-4, with unresolved D. The CDR3 spans 14 residues. Germline CDR1 reads SNHLY; CDR2 reads FYNNEI. V lost 5 bases and J 3 bases, leaving 11 bases between the germline ends. This CDR3 reads CASSYSWGKNIQYF. The CDR3 nucleotides read TGTGCCAGCAGTTACAGTTGGGGCAAAAACATTCAGTACTTC. Full variable domain (missing parts from reference TRBV2 and TRBJ2-4): EPEVTQTPSHQVTQMGQEVILRCVPISNHLYFYWYRQILGQKVEFLVSFYNNEISEKSEIFDDQFSVERPDGSNFTLKIRSTKLEDSAMYFCASSYSWGKNIQYFGAGTRLSVL.

This clonotype was detected many times. The chain has TRBV18 and TRBJ2-7; 9 bases are shared with TRBD2. CDR3 length equals 16 residues. Germline CDR1 is KGHSH and CDR2 is LQKENI. V was pared by 3 bases and J by 3 bases, with 9 bases of the junction left unmatched. For the CDR3, the DNA is TGTGCCAGCTCACCTTCGTATGGGACTAGCAGCTACGAGCAGTACTTC. Its translation: CASSPSYGTSSYEQYF.

A remark on this clonotype: A read error may explain this, as a much larger clone is one base away. This chain joins TRBV6-1 and TRBJ2-1; TRBD2 aligns across 8 bases. This CDR3 comprises 15 residues. The germline V gene encodes CDR1 MNHNS and CDR2 SASEGT. The CDR3, as DNA: TGTGCCAGCAGTGAGGCGGGGGGCTCCCACAATGAGCAGTTCTTC. Translated: CASSEAGGSHNEQFF.

The V and J genes are TRBV6-2 or TRBV6-3 and TRBJ2-1, with 7 bases fitting TRBD2. V trimming: 4 bases; J trimming: 4 bases; junction bases outside the gene matches: 1. Germline assignment: CDR1 MNHEY and CDR2 SVGEGT. CDR3 length: 13 residues. The CDR3 here is CASSWTRYNEQFF. DNA for the CDR3: TGTGCCAGCAGTTGGACTAGGTACAATGAGCAGTTCTTC.

There are many counts of this clonotype. The chain links TRBV2 to TRBJ2-1, with D possibly called TRBD1 or TRBD2 (6 bases each). Germline assignment: CDR1 SNHLY and CDR2 FYNNEI. The CDR3 has 15 residues. The V end was cut by 6 bases, the J end by 2 bases, with 14 bases between. CDR3 in DNA: TGTGCCAGCAGCGGCGTAGGGGGGACCTACAATGAGCAGTTCTTC. Its protein is CASSGVGGTYNEQFF. The variable domain in full, with the rest retrieved from reference TRBV2 and TRBJ2-1, is EPEVTQTPSHQVTQMGQEVILRCVPISNHLYFYWYRQILGQKVEFLVSFYNNEISEKSEIFDDQFSVERPDGSNFTLKIRSTKLEDSAMYFCASSGVGGTYNEQFFGPGTRLTVL.

This clonotype was found once. The chain employs TRBV3-1 and TRBJ2-3; tentative D call: TRBD2 (5 bases). The length of the CDR3 is 17 residues. The germline gives CDR1 LGHDT, CDR2 YNNKEL (reference sequence). Trimming took off 0 bases at V and 1 base at J, with 14 bases between the two ends. The CDR3 bases are TGTGCCAGCAGCCAAGACCAACTAGATTCCGGCACAGATACGCAGTATTTT. Translation: CASSQDQLDSGTDTQYF.

The CDR3 here is CSIGMLRADYEQYF. DNA for the CDR3: TGCAGCATTGGAATGCTGCGGGCGGACTACGAGCAGTACTTC. This chain uses TRBV29-1 with TRBJ2-7; the D gene is possibly TRBD2 (5 bases). The CDR3 consists of 14 residues. The V end was cut by 8 bases, the J end by 3 bases, with 20 bases between. Looked up from germline, CDR1 is SQVTM and CDR2 is ANQGSEA.

The genes are TRBV4-2 and TRBJ1-1; TRBD1 is a possible D gene (5 bases). V lost 0 bases to trimming and J lost 8 bases, with 16 bases between them. The CDR3 totals 15 residues. Germline V gene sequence: CDR1 LGHNA, CDR2 YNFKEQ. In nucleotides, the CDR3 is TGTGCCAGCAGCCAAGATCCCAGGGAGAGAAGAGAAGCTTTCTTT. Translated, it gives CASSQDPRERREAFF.

This clonotype was picked up a small number of times. CDR3 DNA: TGTGCCAGTAGTATGAGTATCAGCAGCCAAGAGACCCAGTACTTC. It specifies CASSMSISSQETQYF. V is TRBV19 and J is TRBJ2-5; D is undetermined. Germline V lookup: CDR1 LNHDA, CDR2 SQIVND (reference sequence). The V end was cut by 3 bases, the J end by 1 base, with 12 bases between. CDR3 length: 15 amino acids.

This clonotype was counted only a few times. Being one base from a much bigger clone, this may be a read error. The chain is built from TRBV11-2 and TRBJ2-3; D is perhaps TRBD1 or TRBD2 (5 bases each). Germline-derived CDR1 and CDR2 are SGHAT and FQNNGV. The CDR3 is made up of 13 amino acids. The CDR3 DNA sequence: TGTGCCAACAGCTTAGCCTGGGGGGATACGCAGTATTTT. As protein: CANSLAWGDTQYF.

This clonotype has ten or more counts. The J gene is TRBJ1-1, the V gene TRBV6-2 or TRBV6-3, with D uncertain. V was cut by 5 bases and J by 3 bases, with 7 bases left in between. This CDR3 contains 12 residues. Germline CDR1 MNHEY, CDR2 SVGEGT. The CDR3 reads CASSETYTEAFF. DNA of the CDR3: TGTGCCAGCAGTGAAACGTACACTGAAGCTTTCTTT.

This clonotype was seen repeatedly, ten times or more. The gene calls are TRBV27 and TRBJ2-7, with TRBD1 identical over 7 bases. CDR1 and CDR2 (germline): MNHEY, SMNVEV (reference sequence). Trimming took 4 bases from V and 2 from J; bases not matched to a gene: 8. The CDR3 extends over 15 amino acids. CDR3 sequence: CASSSTGTDPYEQYF. CDR3 sequence (DNA): TGTGCCAGCAGTTCGACAGGGACGGACCCCTACGAGCAGTACTTC.